A selection of T cell receptor beta chains follows, all from one sample in a study of regulatory T cells in long-lasting Graves disease. TCRdb called the multiplex PCR reads again in MiXCR, with one record for every CDR3 protein. The sample yields about 420,000 distinct CDR3 sequences, roughly 15% seen once. These data also featured in a second study, about T cells in Graves' hyperthyroidism and ophthalmopathy.

Sequences were derived from peripheral blood mononuclear cells (PBMCs), sampled at new diagnosis, from a patient treated with antithyroid drugs. All receptors come from a woman between 18 and 29 years old with Graves disease. Both conserved end residues are part of each CDR3. Fields, in order: J gene, clone size, V gene, CDR3 protein. The size field is filled for only some rows; it gives once, few, many or a size class.

J: TRBJ2-1; size: .; V: TRBV9; CDR3: CASSVGGTGNEQFF
J: TRBJ2-1; size: many; V: TRBV5-1; CDR3: CASSLDQGRFF
J: TRBJ2-1; size: many; V: TRBV28; CDR3: CASSLPHANEQFF
J: .; size: many; V: TRBV30; CDR3: CAWKTEKETQYF
J: TRBJ2-1; size: many; V: TRBV7-6; CDR3: CASSWGEGGVNEQFF
J: TRBJ2-4; size: .; V: TRBV18; CDR3: CASSPTGPQNIQYF
J: TRBJ1-2; size: .; V: TRBV5-1; CDR3: CASSFDDDGYTF
J: TRBJ2-7; size: many; V: TRBV18; CDR3: CASSQGTSGTYEQYF
J: TRBJ2-7; size: many; V: TRBV6-5; CDR3: CASSYMMGEGWSYEQYF
J: TRBJ2-7; size: many; V: TRBV20-1; CDR3: CSANLANRRTSSYEQYF
J: TRBJ1-5; size: .; V: TRBV27; CDR3: CASSGFVGGLLQPQHF
J: TRBJ2-7; size: many; V: TRBV6-1; CDR3: CASSEVAGGLSEQYF
J: TRBJ1-1; size: .; V: TRBV20-1; CDR3: CSARNLKQGSEAFF
J: TRBJ1-2; size: many; V: TRBV28; CDR3: CASRPADREAHGYTF
J: TRBJ2-1; size: few; V: TRBV5-1; CDR3: CASSPRGSTHNEQFF
J: TRBJ1-6; size: few; V: TRBV3-1; CDR3: CASSQMFGGTGGSPLHF
J: TRBJ2-2; size: .; V: TRBV11-2; CDR3: CASSPRRQGQRVAGELLF
J: TRBJ1-2; size: many; V: TRBV28; CDR3: CASAGTEQDGYTF
J: TRBJ1-2; size: .; V: TRBV7-9; CDR3: CASSLDTGGYGYTF
J: TRBJ2-5; size: once; V: TRBV28; CDR3: CASSYTGTDGETQYF
J: TRBJ2-1; size: many; V: TRBV10-3; CDR3: CAISESIRDSRQFF
J: TRBJ1-5; size: .; V: TRBV6-2/TRBV6-3; CDR3: CASSYSGNFRQPQHF
J: TRBJ2-7; size: many; V: TRBV6-2/TRBV6-3; CDR3: CASSYTPPGTVALVEQYF
J: TRBJ1-1; size: many; V: TRBV11-2; CDR3: CASSFIVNTEAFF
J: TRBJ1-6; size: .; V: TRBV12-3/TRBV12-4; CDR3: CASSPGPRDSPLHF
J: TRBJ2-3; size: many; V: TRBV7-9; CDR3: CASSLASTSGSTDTQYF
J: TRBJ2-3; size: .; V: TRBV24-1; CDR3: CATSEKAGPTDTQYF
J: TRBJ2-7; size: many; V: TRBV27; CDR3: CASSLFRQQYF
J: TRBJ1-2; size: .; V: TRBV29-1; CDR3: CSVVRGGDVYGYTF
J: TRBJ1-1; size: many; V: TRBV5-6; CDR3: CASSLLGHKRMNTEAFF
J: TRBJ2-3; size: many; V: TRBV7-6; CDR3: CASSLVKGPLTDTQYF
J: TRBJ2-3; size: many; V: TRBV12-3/TRBV12-4; CDR3: CASNVQRGQYF
J: TRBJ1-5; size: many; V: TRBV29-1; CDR3: CSVEQGDGNQPQHF
J: TRBJ1-2; size: many; V: TRBV2; CDR3: CASRAVPLNYGYTF
J: TRBJ2-1; size: many; V: TRBV27; CDR3: CASSPWRWFNEQFF
J: TRBJ2-3; size: many; V: TRBV7-9; CDR3: CASSPPLQGGTNTDTQYF
J: TRBJ2-2; size: few; V: TRBV10-3; CDR3: CAISEGTGELFF
J: TRBJ2-3; size: many; V: TRBV3-1; CDR3: CASSQTSGRADTQYF
J: TRBJ1-1; size: many; V: TRBV10-3; CDR3: CAISGYGGTEAFF
J: TRBJ2-2; size: many; V: TRBV11-1; CDR3: CASSDYSGSNTGELFF
J: TRBJ2-3; size: many; V: TRBV12-3/TRBV12-4; CDR3: CASSVAGVPDTQYF
J: .; size: few; V: TRBV12-3/TRBV12-4; CDR3: CASSLYVDRGETQYF
J: TRBJ2-2; size: few; V: TRBV12-3/TRBV12-4; CDR3: CASSSQGLAQNTGELFF
J: TRBJ1-1; size: many; V: TRBV7-9; CDR3: CASRRTDLLGTEAFF
J: TRBJ2-1; size: .; V: TRBV12-3/TRBV12-4; CDR3: CASSSGLAGGLEQFF
J: TRBJ1-2; size: many; V: TRBV20-1; CDR3: CSANLRQGHYGYTF